This T cell receptor (beta chain) was observed in a study of T cell responses to AZD1222 COVID-19 vaccine. Data came from immunoSEQ multiplex PCR; TCRdb stores just in-frame clones and leaves some out. The sample carries 200,000 or so clones, about 93% recorded once. Trimming removed 1 base from V and 10 bases from J, with 14 bases in between. This CDR3 contains 15 residues. In germline, CDR1 is LGHDT, CDR2 YNNKEL (reference sequence). Whole-study results and caveats: Among AZD1222 vaccinees, only six were seropositive at baseline. All repertoire sampling was performed exclusively after the peak T cell response. Across the whole spike, CD4 TCRs peaked at regions 160-218 and 743-854. Donors in the cohort were predominantly white British and more often female, and clonal diversity was possibly underestimated.

In regard to this clone: Its antigen is currently unknown.

The TCR originated in an adult in good health. The chain uses TRBV3-1 (or the pseudogene TRBV3-2) and TRBJ1-6; tentative D call: TRBD1 (5 bases). Sequenced material: peripheral blood, taken on day 0 of MenACWY control vaccination. CDR3 amino acids: CASSQGGIGRSPLHF. DNA for the CDR3: TGTGCCAGCAGCCAAGGGGGGATTGGGCGGTCACCCCTCCACTTT.